The next 28 T cell receptor beta chains were all read from a single sample in a study of T cells expressing NK-cell markers. With the 5' RACE reads reprocessed, TCRdb shows one record per CDR3 protein and no DNA. This sample contains a few hundred thousand distinct CDR3 sequences. The specimen sequenced was blood T cells: a sorted CD56 or NKG2C T cell subset, CD4+ or CD8+ T cells, or bulk PBMC T cells (not recorded which). The origin of the receptors is a man aged 18-70 years in good health.

This chain connects TRBV19 to TRBJ2-7; with no DNA, the TCRdb D assignment of TRBD1 cannot be verified. The CDR3 spans 16 residues. Per germline, CDR1 LNHDA and CDR2 SQIVND (reference sequence). The CDR3 spells CASSLTYGQASYEQYF.

V and J are TRBV6-1 and TRBJ2-3; the D call of TRBD1 rests on TCRdb alone, since no DNA is present to check it. In germline, CDR1 is MNHNS, CDR2 SASEGT. The CDR3 is 15 amino acids. The CDR3 protein is CASSLRESSTDTQYF.

The chain carries TRBV6-1 and TRBJ1-6; TCRdb's assignment of TRBD1 cannot be checked, as there is no DNA. The V gene's germline CDR1 is MNHNS and CDR2 SASEGT. The CDR3 totals 13 residues. This chain's CDR3 is CASRPGTVSPLHF.

The chain employs TRBV11-1 and TRBJ2-2; TCRdb names TRBD2, which stays unverified in the absence of DNA. Germline CDR1 is SGHAT and CDR2 is FQDESV (reference sequence). The CDR3 sequence is 18 residues long. The CDR3 spells CASSLSSLRGLNTGELFF. Combining the CDR3 with reference TRBV11-1 and TRBJ2-2 gives the whole variable domain EAEVAQSPRYKITEKSQAVAFWCDPISGHATLYWYRQILGQGPELLVQFQDESVVDDSQLPKDRFSAERLKGVDSTLKIQPAELGDSAMYLCASSLSSLRGLNTGELFFGEGSRLTVL.

V and J are TRBV13 and TRBJ2-2; TCRdb's assignment of TRBD1 cannot be checked, as there is no DNA. This CDR3 has 20 residues. Germline CDR1 and CDR2: PRHDT and FYEKMQ (reference sequence). CDR3 loop: CASSQRPGQGASKNTGELFF.

The CDR3 here is CASSLRAAWSSRYEQYF. The J gene is TRBJ2-7, the V gene TRBV27; TCRdb's assignment of TRBD2 cannot be checked, as there is no DNA. In germline, CDR1 is MNHEY, CDR2 SMNVEV (reference sequence). The CDR3 extends over 17 amino acids.

The V and J genes are TRBV29-1 and TRBJ2-1; the D gene TCRdb calls, TRBD2, cannot be checked with no DNA. Per the germline V gene, CDR1 is SQVTM and CDR2 is ANQGSEA. The CDR3 is 14 amino acids. The chain's CDR3 is CSVGPGLPQAEQFF.

The rearrangement links TRBV4-1 to TRBJ2-2; TCRdb's assignment of TRBD1 cannot be checked, as there is no DNA. The germline V gene encodes CDR1 MGHRA and CDR2 YSYEKL. This CDR3 spans 16 amino acids. CDR3 amino acids: CASSPGTGPNTGELFF.

The chain employs TRBV5-4 and TRBJ2-3; the TRBD2 assignment by TCRdb is unverifiable without DNA. The CDR3 sequence is 15 residues long. Germline V gives CDR1 SGHNT, CDR2 YYREEE (reference sequence). CDR3 sequence reads: CASTIAGGRTDTQYF. Together with reference TRBV5-4 and TRBJ2-3, the CDR3 gives the full variable domain: ETGVTQSPTHLIKTRGQQVTLRCSSQSGHNTVSWYQQALGQGPQFIFQYYREEENGRGNFPPRFSGLQFPNYSSELNVNALELDDSALYLCASTIAGGRTDTQYFGPGTRLTVL.

V and J are TRBV20-1 and TRBJ2-3; TCRdb selects TRBD1, and the lack of DNA leaves this call unchecked. This CDR3 has 15 amino acids. Germline CDR1 DFQATT, CDR2 SNEGSKA (reference sequence). The CDR3 protein is CSASRQGSISDTQYF.

The V gene is TRBV18, the J gene TRBJ2-2; the TRBD1 assignment by TCRdb is unverifiable without DNA. The CDR3 is 17 amino acids. In germline, CDR1 is KGHSH, CDR2 LQKENI. This chain's CDR3 is CASSPDIWGANTGELFF. Combining the CDR3 with reference TRBV18 and TRBJ2-2 gives the whole variable domain NAGVMQNPRHLVRRRGQEARLRCSPMKGHSHVYWYRQLPEEGLKFMVYLQKENIIDESGMPKERFSAEFPKEGPSILRIQQVVRGDSAAYFCASSPDIWGANTGELFFGEGSRLTVL.

V and J are TRBV7-3 and TRBJ2-1; TCRdb indicates TRBD1, and absent DNA this call remains unverified. CDR3 length equals 13 residues. Per germline, CDR1 SGHTA and CDR2 FQGTGA. The chain's CDR3 is CASSSYLGLEQFF.

The chain employs TRBV27 and TRBJ2-5; there is no DNA to check the TCRdb D call of TRBD1. Germline assignment: CDR1 MNHEY and CDR2 SMNVEV (reference sequence). This CDR3 is 14 amino acids long. The CDR3 sequence is CASRTNRDLETQYF.

V gene TRBV28 combines with J gene TRBJ2-7; TCRdb indicates TRBD1, and absent DNA this call remains unverified. CDR1 and CDR2 (germline): MDHEN, SYDVKM. CDR3 size: 16 residues. CDR3: CASTAPVGTGRYEQYF.

The chain combines TRBV27 with TRBJ2-2; TCRdb reports TRBD1, a call that lacks DNA to check it against. Germline lookup yields CDR1 MNHEY and CDR2 SMNVEV (reference sequence). CDR3 size: 15 residues. CDR3 in amino acids: CASRRTGGLGGELFF.

This chain's CDR3 is CASSERGSNQPQHF. This chain joins TRBV7-2 and TRBJ1-5; TCRdb selects TRBD1, and the lack of DNA leaves this call unchecked. Germline-derived CDR1 and CDR2 are SGHTA and FQGNSA. There are 14 residues in the CDR3.

The chain recombines TRBV28 with TRBJ2-7; the TCRdb D gene call, TRBD1, has no DNA to confirm it. The CDR3 covers 16 residues. Germline CDR1 MDHEN, CDR2 SYDVKM. Here the CDR3 reads CASSLLRGQGLYEQYF.

The V and J genes are TRBV2 and TRBJ2-5; TCRdb lists TRBD1, though no DNA is available to test this call. The CDR3 contains 15 residues. Germline V gene lookup returns CDR1 SNHLY and CDR2 FYNNEI. CDR3: CASSERGAREETQYF.

The chain joins TRBV19 to TRBJ2-7; TCRdb calls TRBD2, which cannot be checked without DNA. Germline V gives CDR1 LNHDA, CDR2 SQIVND (reference sequence). The CDR3 covers 18 residues. This CDR3 is CASSKRLAGTPGSYEQYF.

This chain joins TRBV2 and TRBJ2-3; TCRdb picks TRBD2, but there is no DNA to check that call. This CDR3 spans 14 amino acids. CDR1 and CDR2 (germline): SNHLY, FYNNEI. CDR3 sequence: CASSEELAGGAQYF.

The V and J genes are TRBV2 and TRBJ2-7. The CDR3 spans 13 residues. Per germline, CDR1 SNHLY and CDR2 FYNNEI. CDR3 loop: CASSLGLLYEQYF. Drawing the rest from reference TRBV2 and TRBJ2-7, the complete variable domain is EPEVTQTPSHQVTQMGQEVILRCVPISNHLYFYWYRQILGQKVEFLVSFYNNEISEKSEIFDDQFSVERPDGSNFTLKIRSTKLEDSAMYFCASSLGLLYEQYFGPGTRLTVT.

The genes are TRBV3-1 and TRBJ1-2. The CDR3 is 12 amino acids. The V gene's germline CDR1 is LGHDT and CDR2 YNNKEL (reference sequence). CDR3: CASSQGRNGYTF. The full variable domain, with the rest looked up from reference TRBV3-1 and TRBJ1-2, is DTAVSQTPKYLVTQMGNDKSIKCEQNLGHDTMYWYKQDSKKFLKIMFSYNNKELIINETVPNRFSPKSPDKAHLNLHINSLELGDSAVYFCASSQGRNGYTFGSGTRLTVV.

The gene calls are TRBV18 and TRBJ2-5. The CDR3 contains 15 residues. Germline V gene data show CDR1 as KGHSH and CDR2 as LQKENI. CDR3 sequence: CASSRPGHQQETQYF. The complete variable domain, with remaining parts taken from reference TRBV18 and TRBJ2-5, reads NAGVMQNPRHLVRRRGQEARLRCSPMKGHSHVYWYRQLPEEGLKFMVYLQKENIIDESGMPKERFSAEFPKEGPSILRIQQVVRGDSAAYFCASSRPGHQQETQYFGPGTRLLVL.

The rearrangement uses TRBV28 and TRBJ2-1; TCRdb gives TRBD2 as the D gene, but with no DNA this cannot be confirmed. Per germline, CDR1 MDHEN and CDR2 SYDVKM. This CDR3 is built from 18 residues. The CDR3 sequence: CASGRLAGGRSSYNEQFF.

The chain carries TRBV6-1 and TRBJ2-5; TCRdb proposes TRBD1, but this gene call is untestable without DNA. The CDR3 runs to 14 residues. Germline V CDR1 and CDR2: MNHNS, SASEGT. CDR3 sequence: CASSGDRVRETQYF.

V and J are TRBV5-6 and TRBJ2-5; checking the TCRdb D call of TRBD2 is not possible without DNA. Germline lookup yields CDR1 SGHDT and CDR2 YYEEEE. The CDR3 covers 14 residues. This CDR3 is CASSLFPRVETQYF.

J is TRBJ2-2 and V is TRBV27; TCRdb indicates TRBD1, and absent DNA this call remains unverified. CDR1 is MNHEY and CDR2 is SMNVEV in the germline V gene (reference sequence). The CDR3 consists of 16 residues. CDR3 sequence: CASSSKGHWNTGELFF.

J is TRBJ1-4 and V is TRBV5-5; the D call of TRBD1 rests on TCRdb alone, since no DNA is present to check it. CDR1 and CDR2 from the germline V gene are SGHKS and YYEKEE (reference sequence). The CDR3 totals 15 residues. The CDR3 protein is CASSFPSQGSEKLFF.